Listed here are 27 T cell receptor beta chains from one sample, sequenced in a study of OX40 agonist ivuxolimab in advanced cancers. Method: immunoSEQ multiplex PCR; TCRdb's copy keeps in-frame clones and lacks some. The repertoire holds under 70,000 clones, with around 87% as singletons. The sequenced sample was CD4+ or CD8+ T cells sorted from blood, obtained in a trial of the OX40 agonist ivuxolimab. Receptors originate from an adult with an advanced solid tumor such as melanoma, head and neck, liver or kidney cancer.

This clone was detected once. CDR3 sequence: CASSLPGGRHNEQFF. For the CDR3, the DNA is TGCGCCAGCAGCTTGCCCGGTGGGCGACACAATGAGCAGTTCTTC. The rearrangement links TRBV5-1 to TRBJ2-1; D gene ambiguous. Trimming left V 1 base short and J 5 bases short, with 13 bases between. CDR1 and CDR2 from the germline V gene are SGHRS and YFSETQ. This CDR3 has 15 amino acids.

A few counts support this clone. V gene TRBV6-4 combines with J gene TRBJ1-1, with D tentatively TRBD1 (6 bases). Trimming left V 4 bases short and J 5 bases short, with 20 bases between. The CDR3 length is 16 residues. The V gene's germline CDR1 is MRHNA and CDR2 SNTAGT. CDR3: CASSVESGGPKTEAFF. CDR3 in DNA: TGTGCCAGCAGTGTAGAATCGGGGGGGCCTAAAACTGAAGCTTTCTTT.

The rearrangement uses TRBV28 and TRBJ2-7, with D possibly matching TRBD2 (6 bases). The germline V gene encodes CDR1 MDHEN and CDR2 SYDVKM. Trimming pared 3 bases from V and 1 base from J, leaving 16 bases between. This CDR3 region has 16 residues. The CDR3 bases are TGTGCCAGCAGTTTCAAACTAGTGGGGGGATCCTACGAGCAGTACTTC. It translates to CASSFKLVGGSYEQYF.

The J gene is TRBJ1-3, the V gene TRBV7-9, with unresolved D. CDR1 and CDR2 from the germline V gene are SEHNR and FQNEAQ (reference sequence). The CDR3 loop spans 13 amino acids. The V end was cut by 4 bases, the J end by 2 bases, with 6 bases between. The CDR3 region is CASSWGTGNTIYF. The DNA for the CDR3 is TGTGCCAGCAGCTGGGGTACTGGAAACACCATATATTTT.

The genes are TRBV4-2 and TRBJ2-5; no reliable D call. Germline CDR1 reads LGHNA; CDR2 reads YNFKEQ. Trimming stripped 2 bases from V and 2 bases from J, with 12 bases between. CDR3 length: 15 amino acids. The CDR3 region has the DNA TGTGCCAGCAGCCAACTTAGAGCCCCGCAAGAGACCCAGTACTTC. Translating gives CASSQLRAPQETQYF.

CDR3 nucleotide sequence: TGTGCCAGCAGTAAACACCTCAGGGCAGGCCCCGCGGAGCTGTTTTTT. Encoded protein: CASSKHLRAGPAELFF. The chain carries TRBV27 and TRBJ2-2; D may be TRBD1 (5 bases). CDR3 size: 16 residues. Trimming shortened V by 5 bases and J by 10 bases, and 23 bases separated the two germline ends. From germline, CDR1 is MNHEY and CDR2 SMNVEV (reference sequence).

The chain recombines TRBV11-3 with TRBJ2-3; D not resolved. Trimming took off 0 bases at V and 0 bases at J, with 10 bases between the two ends. CDR3 length: 16 residues. The germline V gene has CDR1 SGHNT and CDR2 YENEEA. The CDR3 here is CASSLDSTFSTDTQYF. CDR3 sequence (DNA): TGTGCCAGCAGCTTAGACAGTACCTTCAGCACAGATACGCAGTATTTT. The whole variable domain, filled in from reference TRBV11-3 and TRBJ2-3, reads EAGVVQSPRYKIIEKKQPVAFWCNPISGHNTLYWYLQNLGQGPELLIRYENEEAVDDSQLPKDRFSAERLKGVDSTLKIQPAELGDSAVYLCASSLDSTFSTDTQYFGPGTRLTVL.

V and J are TRBV19 and TRBJ2-1; 7 bases align to TRBD1. V was clipped by 1 base and J by 4 bases; unmatched bases: 7. Per germline, CDR1 LNHDA and CDR2 SQIVND (reference sequence). The CDR3 consists of 16 residues. The CDR3: CASSIAWTGWYNEQFF. The CDR3 nucleotides read TGTGCCAGTAGTATAGCTTGGACAGGTTGGTACAATGAGCAGTTCTTC.

This rearrangement joins TRBV7-9 to TRBJ1-4; no clear D gene. The germline CDR1 and CDR2 sequences are SEHNR and FQNEAQ (reference sequence). The CDR3 spans 15 residues. V gave up 5 bases and J gave up 3 bases, with 13 bases separating them. Here the CDR3 reads CASSRRRVANEKLFF. The CDR3 DNA reads TGTGCCAGCAGCCGGCGCCGGGTCGCTAATGAAAAACTGTTTTTT.

This clone appeared once. The chain couples TRBV5-4 to TRBJ2-7; no clear D. The CDR3 is made up of 12 amino acids. V dropped 0 bases and J dropped 2 bases, with 3 bases sitting between them. Germline lookup yields CDR1 SGHNT and CDR2 YYREEE (reference sequence). The CDR3 loop reads CASSLGAYEQYF. The CDR3 nucleotides read TGTGCCAGCAGCTTGGGGGCCTACGAGCAGTACTTC.

The chain recombines TRBV29-1 with TRBJ1-1; unclear D gene. V was pared by 8 bases and J by 6 bases, with 4 bases between. There are 8 residues in the CDR3. The germline CDR1 and CDR2 sequences are SQVTM and ANQGSEA. The CDR3 sequence is CSTPEAFF. CDR3 coding DNA: TGCAGCACCCCTGAAGCTTTCTTT.

The chain links TRBV27 to TRBJ2-1; D gene unclear. Germline lookup yields CDR1 MNHEY and CDR2 SMNVEV (reference sequence). The CDR3 extends over 11 amino acids. The V end was cut by 3 bases, the J end by 7 bases, with 4 bases between. The CDR3 reads CASSLGNEQFF. CDR3 nucleotides: TGTGCCAGCAGTTTGGGGAATGAGCAGTTCTTC.

The gene calls are TRBV7-9 and TRBJ1-1; D is perhaps TRBD1 (5 bases). The CDR3 has 14 residues. Trimming removed 2 bases from V and 6 bases from J, with 13 bases in between. Per germline, CDR1 SEHNR and CDR2 FQNEAQ (reference sequence). CDR3 amino acids: CASSLIQGLAEAFF. In DNA, the CDR3 is TGTGCCAGCAGCTTAATCCAGGGTTTGGCTGAAGCTTTCTTT. The entire variable domain, with the rest obtained from reference TRBV7-9 and TRBJ1-1, is as follows: DTGVSQNPRHKITKRGQNVTFRCDPISEHNRLYWYRQTLGQGPEFLTYFQNEAQLEKSRLLSDRFSAERPKGSFSTLEIQRTEQGDSAMYLCASSLIQGLAEAFFGQGTRLTVV.

This chain joins TRBV5-6 and TRBJ2-2, with unresolved D. Trimming pared 4 bases from V and 2 bases from J, leaving 6 bases between. CDR1 is SGHDT and CDR2 is YYEEEE in the germline V gene. This CDR3 has 13 amino acids. CDR3 nucleotides: TGTGCCAGCAGCGGGGATAACACCGGGGAGCTGTTTTTT. Its protein product is CASSGDNTGELFF.

This rearrangement joins TRBV5-4 to TRBJ2-1; 7 nucleotides match TRBD1. J was trimmed by 7 bases and V by 1 base; bases with no gene match: 8. The CDR3 runs to 15 residues. Germline CDR1 reads SGHNT; CDR2 reads YYREEE (reference sequence). CDR3 nucleotide sequence: TGTGCCAGCAGCTTGCGGGACAGCTTAATAAATGAGCAGTTCTTC. Translation gives CASSLRDSLINEQFF.

This clone has just a few counts. The CDR3 coding sequence is TGCAGCGTTGAATTTTTGGAGACCCAGTACTTC. Translating gives CSVEFLETQYF. The genes are TRBV29-1 and TRBJ2-5, with D uncertain. CDR1 is SQVTM, CDR2 ANQGSEA, per germline. Trimming took 2 bases from V and 5 from J, leaving 6 bases between them. The CDR3 loop spans 11 amino acids.

The chain links TRBV4-1 to TRBJ2-1; 8 nucleotides agree with TRBD1. CDR3 length equals 20 residues. Germline CDR1 reads MGHRA; CDR2 reads YSYEKL. After removal of 4 bases from V and 5 bases from J, the junction contained 22 bases not matched to a gene. In DNA, the CDR3 is TGCGCCAGCAGCCTAAGGACTCCGGGACAGGCGGGTAGAAGAGACAATGAGCAGTTCTTC. Translation gives CASSLRTPGQAGRRDNEQFF.

This chain joins TRBV4-3 and TRBJ2-1; no firm D call. CDR3 length equals 16 residues. Trimming stripped 0 bases from V and 0 bases from J, with 9 bases between. Germline values: CDR1 LGHNA, CDR2 YSLEER. CDR3 amino acids: CASSQDSDNSYNEQFF. The DNA for the CDR3 is TGCGCCAGCAGCCAAGATTCAGACAACTCCTACAATGAGCAGTTCTTC.

This clone turned up a few times. The V and J genes are TRBV5-4 and TRBJ2-7; D not certain. Germline lookup yields CDR1 SGHNT and CDR2 YYREEE (reference sequence). Trimming cost V 4 bases and J 6 bases, with 14 bases left between them. The CDR3 is made up of 13 amino acids. The DNA of the CDR3 is TGTGCCAGCAGCCTCCCGGAGAGTAGCGAGCAGTACTTC. Amino acids: CASSLPESSEQYF.

The V call is TRBV27, the J call TRBJ1-1; no clear D. V lost 6 bases and J 0 bases, leaving 11 bases between the germline ends. The CDR3 is made up of 14 amino acids. Germline CDR1 reads MNHEY; CDR2 reads SMNVEV (reference sequence). The CDR3 sequence is CASRGLPLNTEAFF. The CDR3 region has the DNA TGTGCCAGCAGAGGACTCCCCCTGAACACTGAAGCTTTCTTT.

The V and J genes are TRBV7-9 and TRBJ2-1, with D perhaps matching TRBD1 (6 bases). The CDR3 extends over 14 amino acids. Germline-derived CDR1 and CDR2 are SEHNR and FQNEAQ (reference sequence). V was shortened by 3 bases and J by 5 bases, with 11 bases between the two germline ends. The CDR3 loop reads CASSFSGGNNEQFF. The CDR3 coding sequence is TGTGCCAGCAGCTTTAGTGGGGGCAACAATGAGCAGTTCTTC.

This rearrangement joins TRBV28 to TRBJ2-7; D uncertain. The V and J ends lost 4 bases and 5 bases respectively, with 6 bases between them. The CDR3 covers 11 residues. The germline CDR1 and CDR2 sequences are MDHEN and SYDVKM. The CDR3 DNA follows: TGTGCCAGCAGTTACCGGGACGAGCAGTACTTC. As protein: CASSYRDEQYF.

This rearrangement joins TRBV4-3 to TRBJ1-1; D is undetermined. This CDR3 comprises 12 residues. V lost 1 base to trimming and J lost 6 bases, with 6 bases between them. CDR1 is LGHNA and CDR2 is YSLEER in the germline V gene. The CDR3 sequence is CASSQGQAEAFF. CDR3 bases: TGCGCCAGCAGCCAAGGGCAAGCTGAAGCTTTCTTT.

The gene calls are TRBV27 and TRBJ1-4; TRBD1 matches at 12 bases. The CDR3 runs 16 residues. CDR1 and CDR2 (germline): MNHEY, SMNVEV (reference sequence). Trimming at V came to 5 bases and at J to 8 bases, leaving 9 bases not matched to a gene. The CDR3: CASSPGTGGFEEKLFF. The CDR3 DNA is TGTGCCAGCAGTCCGGGGACAGGGGGCTTTGAAGAAAAACTGTTTTTT.

J is TRBJ1-6 and V is TRBV4-1, with 7 bases lining up with TRBD1. Germline V gene data show CDR1 as MGHRA and CDR2 as YSYEKL. The CDR3 runs to 14 residues. V lost 0 bases to trimming and J lost 10 bases; unmatched junction nucleotides: 3. The CDR3 spells CASSQDRGNSPLHF. CDR3 DNA: TGCGCCAGCAGCCAAGACAGGGGGAACTCACCCCTCCACTTT.

The chain links TRBV27 to TRBJ1-4; D is unclear. The CDR3 has 13 residues. The germline gives CDR1 MNHEY, CDR2 SMNVEV (reference sequence). V lost 5 bases to trimming and J lost 7 bases, with 11 bases between them. The CDR3 is CASSPPDGEKLFF. The CDR3 region has the DNA TGTGCCAGCAGTCCCCCTGACGGTGAAAAACTGTTTTTT.

This sequence joins TRBV10-3 and TRBJ2-7, with 7 bases matching TRBD1. CDR1 and CDR2 (germline): ENHRY, SYGVKD. The CDR3 is 13 amino acids. V lost 5 bases, J lost 3 bases, and 4 bases stayed unmatched. The CDR3 sequence: CAISPGQSYEQYF. The CDR3 DNA reads as TGTGCCATCAGTCCGGGACAGAGCTACGAGCAGTACTTC.